One T cell receptor beta chain is described in this entry. This clone has just one count. The antigen it binds to is not known. Base qualities are missing; no much larger clone stands one base away. Trimming at the junction amounts to 2 bases on V and 6 bases on J, and the germline ends lie 17 bases apart. The germline V gene (reference sequence) yields MNHNY for CDR1 and SVGAGI for CDR2. The CDR3 goes from the cysteine to the phenylalanine over 16 residues. CDR3 DNA only is kept here, 48 bases in frame from base 1. Separate from the approximately 700-subject first cohort, the validation cohort of around 130 subjects was the group to which the donors belonged. These data belong to a study of cytomegalovirus exposure and HLA in healthy donors (dated by TCRdb to 2015 to 2018). The study in broad terms: According to a later analysis, the 100 to 150 validation repertoires were produced on the same platform as the approximately 610 repertoires of the first cohort. The study aimed to test whether cataloging public T cell receptors could reveal signatures of past pathogen exposure. Along with the 666-subject first cohort, a separate validation cohort of more than 90 different subjects was used. To predict cytomegalovirus infection status, the study combined high-throughput TCR immunosequencing, statistical association of individual TCRs with disease status, and machine learning. Study-wide findings and limitations: A later analysis had no HLA typing for the validation cohort, so co-occurrence there was scored across all 110 or so repertoires. A later analysis found that TCRs clustered in the first cohort also tended to co-occur in the 95 to 150 validation repertoires, with 94% of cluster scores above 0. A total of roughly 160 TCR beta chains were listed by the study as associated with cytomegalovirus. In vitro tests confirmed that a few of the cytomegalovirus-associated TCR beta chains recognize cytomegalovirus antigens. In both the original and validation cohorts, the classifier was reported to diagnose cytomegalovirus status with high specificity and sensitivity. While some public TCRs were present in many individuals, most TCR sequences turned up only very rarely across donors. According to the authors, the approach could potentially be generalized to other disease states and immunological phenotypes.

Libraries were made using the immunoSEQ multiplex PCR assay. Per the original workflow: To diagnose cytomegalovirus status from the catalog of TCR beta chain sequences, a statistical classification framework was built. TCRdb provides this immuneACCESS table in a form limited to in-frame rearrangements. Some clones are lacking; in checked studies, under half of them reflect an unresolved V gene, and why the rest are absent is not known. The V and J calls and clone size were taken over from that table, and D and trimming were inferred from the DNA. The sample records about 160,000 clones, nearly 90% of which are singletons. The top ten clones comprise just over 4% of the sample.

This clonotype was obtained from a man between 18 and 29 years old in good health and CMV-seropositive. The rearrangement joined TRBV6-6 to TRBJ1-5, with TRBD1 perhaps the D gene, on 5 matching bases. Sequenced: PBMCs. The nucleotide sequence reads TGTGCCAGCAGTTACAAACCCGGGGACTCAATTCAGCCCCAGCATTTT. This yields the protein CASSYKPGDSIQPQHF.